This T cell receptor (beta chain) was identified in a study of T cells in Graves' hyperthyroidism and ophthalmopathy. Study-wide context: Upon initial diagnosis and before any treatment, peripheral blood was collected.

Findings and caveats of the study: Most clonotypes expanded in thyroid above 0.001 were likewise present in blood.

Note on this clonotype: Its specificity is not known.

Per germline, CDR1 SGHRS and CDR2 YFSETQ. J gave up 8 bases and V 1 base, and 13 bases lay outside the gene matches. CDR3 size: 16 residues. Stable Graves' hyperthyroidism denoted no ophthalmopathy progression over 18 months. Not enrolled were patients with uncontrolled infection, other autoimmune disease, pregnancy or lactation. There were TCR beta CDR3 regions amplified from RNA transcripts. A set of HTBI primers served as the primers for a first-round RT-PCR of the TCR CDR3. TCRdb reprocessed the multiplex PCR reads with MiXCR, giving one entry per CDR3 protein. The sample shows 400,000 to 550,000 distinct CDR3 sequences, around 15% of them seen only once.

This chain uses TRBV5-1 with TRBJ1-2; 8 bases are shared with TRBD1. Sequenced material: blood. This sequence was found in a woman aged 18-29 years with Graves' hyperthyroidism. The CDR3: CASSLSRAGGANGYTF. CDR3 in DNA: TGCGCCAGCAGCTTGTCCAGGGCAGGGGGCGCGAACGGCTACACCTTC.